This entry describes one TCR beta chain. Its antigen is unknown. The treatment is: roughly 11-day PBMC culture with coronavirus spike peptide pools or control peptides (ViraFEST assay). Researchers used the Oncomine TCR Beta short-read assay to sequence DNA from cultured CD4+ T cells. Cultured CD4+ T cells yielded the extracted genomic DNA. TCRdb recomputed calls from the PCR reads with MiXCR, one row per CDR3 protein. The repertoire holds about 24,000 distinct CDR3 sequences, with about 60% as singletons. Per germline, CDR1 SGHNT and CDR2 YENEEA. The CDR3 sequence is 13 residues long. Trimming at V came to 8 bases and at J to 1 base, leaving 4 bases not matched to a gene. This record belongs to a study of vaccination and CD4 T cells after COVID-19. Overall study context: Recovered-phase convalescent patients showed SARS-CoV-2 positivity by nasal swab PCR; 8 or 9 were mild, one severe. Following dose two, a median approximately 72 days (range 14 to 241) passed before post-vaccine samples were taken. Median time from COVID diagnosis to post-COVID sampling was over 95 days (35 to 161).

Sequenced input: CD4+ T cells from blood, cultured in vitro. The TCR comes from a human donor who had recovered from COVID-19. This chain joins TRBV11-3 and TRBJ2-7; 8 bases agree with TRBD1. The DNA of the CDR3 is TGTGCCAGCGGCCGGGACAGGTCCTACGAGCAGTACTTC. It specifies CASGRDRSYEQYF.